Each of the 20 T cell receptor beta chains below was sequenced from the same sample in a study of blood T cell repertoires in COVID-19 (dated by TCRdb to between 2020 and 2021). The library was generated by the immunoSEQ multiplex PCR assay. The immuneACCESS repertoire file appears here via TCRdb, limited to in-frame rearrangements. These files lack a portion of the clones; in checked studies, under half of the deficit traces to unresolved V genes, and the cause of the others is not known. The sample table records approximately 190,000 clones; 84% of these occur just once. The ten biggest clones cover roughly 3.2% of the sample. The source material was PBMCs or T cells enriched from blood (not recorded which). These TCRs come from a woman aged 25-40 years who had been exposed to COVID-19.

The chain uses TRBV7-8 and TRBJ1-2; TRBD1 matches at 9 bases. Germline lookup yields CDR1 SGHVS and CDR2 FQNEAQ. V was clipped by 5 bases and J by 2 bases; unmatched bases: 6. The CDR3 runs to 15 residues. The CDR3 DNA follows: TGTGCCAGCAGCCCGCGGACAGGGGCCAACTATGGCTACACCTTC. Translated, it gives CASSPRTGANYGYTF.

The V gene is TRBV11-3, the J gene TRBJ2-1, with 11 nucleotides matching TRBD2. In germline, CDR1 is SGHNT, CDR2 YENEEA. This CDR3 region has 18 residues. V dropped 3 bases and J dropped 5; count of bases not matched to a gene: 12. DNA of the CDR3: TGTGCCAGCAGCTTCGGGGGGCTGGGACTAGCGGAAGACAATGAGCAGTTCTTC. This encodes CASSFGGLGLAEDNEQFF.

The chain couples TRBV18 to TRBJ2-1, with D possibly matching TRBD1 (6 bases). CDR1 and CDR2 (germline): KGHSH, LQKENI. This CDR3 has 14 residues. The V gene lost 3 bases and the J gene lost 6 bases, with 12 bases spanning the gap. This CDR3 reads CASSPGTNSNEQFF. The CDR3 bases are TGTGCCAGCTCACCCGGGACAAATAGCAATGAGCAGTTCTTC.

Concerning this clone: The sample contains more than one DNA sequence encoding this CDR3. V and J are TRBV29-1 and TRBJ1-5; 9 bases line up with TRBD1. CDR1 and CDR2 from the germline V gene are SQVTM and ANQGSEA. This CDR3 is built from 13 residues. The V gene end was trimmed by 4 bases and the J gene end by 2 bases; junction bases not matched to a gene: 0. CDR3 region: CSVGDRGNQPQHF. The CDR3 DNA is TGCAGCGTTGGGGACAGGGGCAATCAGCCCCAGCATTTT.

J is TRBJ1-3 and V is TRBV11-2, with 7 bases matching TRBD1. V was clipped by 7 bases and J by 0 bases; unmatched bases: 6. In germline, CDR1 is SGHAT, CDR2 FQNNGV. CDR3 length: 15 amino acids. This CDR3 reads CASTLQGFSGNTIYF. As DNA, the CDR3 is TGTGCCAGCACCCTACAGGGGTTCTCTGGAAACACCATATATTTT.

The V gene is TRBV7-2, the J gene TRBJ1-1; no reliable D call. V was cut by 5 bases and J by 8 bases, with 21 bases left in between. CDR1 SGHTA and CDR2 FQGNSA come from the germline V gene. CDR3 size: 15 residues. CDR3 sequence reads: CASSPRSDVAEEAFF. CDR3 sequence (DNA): TGTGCCAGCAGCCCCAGATCCGATGTCGCTGAAGAAGCTTTCTTT. The full variable domain, rest sourced from reference TRBV7-2 and TRBJ1-1, is GAGVSQSPSNKVTEKGKDVELRCDPISGHTALYWYRQSLGQGLEFLIYFQGNSAPDKSGLPSDRFSAERTGGSVSTLTIQRTQQEDSAVYLCASSPRSDVAEEAFFGQGTRLTVV.

The chain recombines TRBV15 with TRBJ1-4; TRBD1 is a possible D gene (5 bases). The CDR3 is 16 amino acids. The V gene lost 0 bases and the J gene lost 8 bases, with 16 bases spanning the gap. Germline lookup yields CDR1 LNHNV and CDR2 YYDKDF (reference sequence). CDR3 DNA sequence: TGTGCCACCAGCAGAGATGGGCGTCCGGGGGACGAAAAACTGTTTTTT. Its translation is CATSRDGRPGDEKLFF.

In this sample, this clone turned up once. The chain uses TRBV6-5 and TRBJ1-2; D unclear. This CDR3 spans 13 amino acids. Germline CDR1 reads MNHEY; CDR2 reads SVGAGI. V was pared by 7 bases and J by 9 bases, with 18 bases between. The CDR3 DNA follows: TGTGCCAGCATCGGTGGAACGACTATAAGCTACACCTTC. Its protein product is CASIGGTTISYTF.

V gene TRBV19 combines with J gene TRBJ1-2; 7 nucleotides agree with TRBD1. CDR3 length: 14 residues. Trimming took 7 bases from V and 8 from J; bases not matched to a gene: 13. Germline values: CDR1 LNHDA, CDR2 SQIVND (reference sequence). The CDR3: CASTRPRGVEGYTF. CDR3 bases: TGTGCCAGTACCAGACCCAGGGGGGTAGAAGGCTACACCTTC.

The genes are TRBV27 and TRBJ1-6; 10 nucleotides agree with TRBD1. Germline V gene sequence: CDR1 MNHEY, CDR2 SMNVEV (reference sequence). V was clipped by 7 bases and J by 8 bases; unmatched bases: 11. The CDR3 covers 16 residues. CDR3 loop: CASTFNRQGAYSPLHF. CDR3 in DNA: TGTGCCAGCACCTTTAACCGACAGGGGGCTTATTCACCCCTCCACTTT.

This rearrangement joins TRBV6-5 to TRBJ1-1; 7 nucleotides align to TRBD1. CDR1 MNHEY and CDR2 SVGAGI come from the germline V gene. Trimming removed 0 bases from V and 2 bases from J; junction bases left unmatched: 6. The CDR3 has 16 residues. Written as DNA, the CDR3 is TGTGCCAGCAGTTACTCTCTCGGGACAGCAAACACTGAAGCTTTCTTT. Its translation is CASSYSLGTANTEAFF.

The V call is TRBV3-1 (or the pseudogene TRBV3-2), the J call TRBJ2-6, with D hard to call. Trimming shortened V by 4 bases and J by 0 bases, and 7 bases separated the two germline ends. The CDR3 extends over 15 amino acids. CDR1 LGHDT and CDR2 YNNKEL come from the germline V gene (reference sequence). The CDR3 here is CASSLRSSGANVLTF. The DNA for the CDR3 is TGTGCCAGCAGCCTACGGAGCTCTGGGGCCAACGTCCTGACTTTC.

V is TRBV7-9 and J is TRBJ2-5; D is perhaps TRBD2 (5 bases). The CDR3 totals 15 residues. Germline V CDR1 and CDR2: SEHNR, FQNEAQ (reference sequence). V dropped 4 bases and J dropped 2 bases, with 14 bases sitting between them. CDR3 protein: CASSSTGKPQETQYF. The CDR3 nucleotides are TGTGCCAGCAGCTCGACCGGGAAACCTCAAGAGACCCAGTACTTC.

This clone appeared a few times. The chain uses TRBV27 and TRBJ1-3, with 8 positions matching TRBD1. The CDR3 length is 17 residues. Germline lookup yields CDR1 MNHEY and CDR2 SMNVEV (reference sequence). V shed 5 bases, J shed 0 bases, and the junction held 9 bases outside the gene matches. DNA of the CDR3: TGTGCCAGCAGTCGAGGGGGACAGGCCCTCTCTGGAAACACCATATATTTT. It yields the protein CASSRGGQALSGNTIYF.

The genes are TRBV10-3 and TRBJ1-1; tentative D call: TRBD1 (5 bases). The CDR3 runs to 17 residues. The germline CDR1 and CDR2 sequences are ENHRY and SYGVKD. The V end lost 0 bases, the J end lost 1 base, and 15 bases lay between the germline ends. CDR3 in DNA: TGTGCCATCAGTGAGTCAGCGGGGACGGGGGGGAACACTGAAGCTTTCTTT. Protein sequence: CAISESAGTGGNTEAFF.

The gene calls are TRBV7-8 and TRBJ1-1; D remains ambiguous. V was pared by 1 base and J by 1 base, with 16 bases between. Germline loops: CDR1 SGHVS, CDR2 FQNEAQ. The length of the CDR3 is 17 residues. The DNA for the CDR3 is TGTGCCAGCAGCTTAGGCGGCCAGCTCCTAAAGAACACTGAAGCTTTCTTT. Its translation: CASSLGGQLLKNTEAFF.

The chain recombines TRBV11-2 with TRBJ1-3; no definite D call. This CDR3 comprises 14 residues. CDR1 is SGHAT and CDR2 is FQNNGV in the germline V gene. The germline V and J ends were trimmed by 5 bases and 2 bases, with 10 bases remaining between them. Here the CDR3 reads CASSRQVAGNTIYF. In nucleotides, the CDR3 is TGTGCCAGCAGCCGGCAGGTAGCTGGAAACACCATATATTTT.

The chain joins TRBV29-1 to TRBJ2-3; unclear D gene. This CDR3 has 12 residues. CDR1 is SQVTM and CDR2 is ANQGSEA in the germline V gene. Trimming shortened V by 3 bases and J by 3 bases, and 7 bases separated the two germline ends. The CDR3 DNA reads TGCAGCGTTGATCCGGGTACAGATACGCAGTATTTT. Translating gives CSVDPGTDTQYF.

V is TRBV7-2 and J is TRBJ1-5; 9 nucleotides line up with TRBD1. The V gene end was trimmed by 5 bases and the J gene end by 4 bases; junction bases not matched to a gene: 6. Germline V lookup: CDR1 SGHTA, CDR2 FQGNSA. The length of the CDR3 is 15 residues. The CDR3 coding sequence is TGTGCCAGCAGCCCGGGACAGGGAGGAAATCAGCCCCAGCATTTT. It translates to CASSPGQGGNQPQHF.

The chain couples TRBV5-1 to TRBJ1-5; D possibly corresponds to TRBD1 (5 bases). CDR1 and CDR2 (germline): SGHRS, YFSETQ. This CDR3 is 15 amino acids long. Trimming removed 4 bases at V and 4 bases at J, with 15 bases between. The CDR3 nucleotides read TGCGCCAGCAGCGCCTCCGGGGGGGTGAATCAGCCCCAGCATTTT. Residues: CASSASGGVNQPQHF. Using reference TRBV5-1 and TRBJ1-5 for the parts outside the CDR3, the full variable domain is KAGVTQTPRYLIKTRGQQVTLSCSPISGHRSVSWYQQTPGQGLQFLFEYFSETQRNKGNFPGRFSGRQFSNSRSEMNVSTLELGDSALYLCASSASGGVNQPQHFGDGTRLSIL.